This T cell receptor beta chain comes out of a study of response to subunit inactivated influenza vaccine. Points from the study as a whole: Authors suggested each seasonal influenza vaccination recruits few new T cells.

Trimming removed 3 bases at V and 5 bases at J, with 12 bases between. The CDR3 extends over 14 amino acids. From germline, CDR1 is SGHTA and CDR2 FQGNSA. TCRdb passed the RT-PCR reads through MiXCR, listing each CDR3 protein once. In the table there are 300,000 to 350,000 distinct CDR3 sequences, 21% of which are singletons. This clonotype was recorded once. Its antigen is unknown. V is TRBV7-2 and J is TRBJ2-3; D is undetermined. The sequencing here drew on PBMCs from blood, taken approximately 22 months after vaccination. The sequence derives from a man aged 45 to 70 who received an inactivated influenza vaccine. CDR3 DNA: TGTGCCAGCAGCTTGGCTGCCTACTTAGATACGCAGTATTTT. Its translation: CASSLAAYLDTQYF.